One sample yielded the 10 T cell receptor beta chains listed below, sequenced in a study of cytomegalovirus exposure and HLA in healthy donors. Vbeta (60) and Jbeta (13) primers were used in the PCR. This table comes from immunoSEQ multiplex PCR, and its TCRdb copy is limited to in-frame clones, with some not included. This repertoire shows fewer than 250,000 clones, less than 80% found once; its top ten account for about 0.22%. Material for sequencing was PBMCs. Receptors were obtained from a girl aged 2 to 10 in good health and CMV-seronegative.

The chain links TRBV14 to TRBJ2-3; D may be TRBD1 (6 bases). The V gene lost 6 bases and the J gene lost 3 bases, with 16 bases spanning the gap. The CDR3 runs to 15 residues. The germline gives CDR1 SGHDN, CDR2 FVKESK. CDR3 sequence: CASSQTGLPTDTQYF. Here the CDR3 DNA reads TGTGCCAGCAGTCAAACAGGGCTACCGACAGATACGCAGTATTTT.

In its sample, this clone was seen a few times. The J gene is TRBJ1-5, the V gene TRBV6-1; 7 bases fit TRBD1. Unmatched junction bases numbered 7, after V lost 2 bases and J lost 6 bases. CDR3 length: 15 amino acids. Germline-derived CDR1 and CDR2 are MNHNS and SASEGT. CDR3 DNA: TGTGCCAGCAGTGAACGCACAGGGGTGAGTCAGCCCCAGCATTTT. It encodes CASSERTGVSQPQHF.

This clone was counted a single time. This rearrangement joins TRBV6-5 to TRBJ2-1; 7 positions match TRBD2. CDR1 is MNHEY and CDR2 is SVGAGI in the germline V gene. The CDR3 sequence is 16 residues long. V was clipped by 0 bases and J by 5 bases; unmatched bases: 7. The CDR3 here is CASSYSRLAPNNEQFF. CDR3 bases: TGTGCCAGCAGTTACTCGAGACTAGCCCCGAACAATGAGCAGTTCTTC.

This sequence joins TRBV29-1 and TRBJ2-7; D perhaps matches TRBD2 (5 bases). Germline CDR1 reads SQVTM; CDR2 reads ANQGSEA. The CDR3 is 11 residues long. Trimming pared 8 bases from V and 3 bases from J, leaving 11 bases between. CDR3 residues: CSMGVGYEQYF. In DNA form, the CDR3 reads TGCAGCATGGGAGTGGGCTACGAGCAGTACTTC.

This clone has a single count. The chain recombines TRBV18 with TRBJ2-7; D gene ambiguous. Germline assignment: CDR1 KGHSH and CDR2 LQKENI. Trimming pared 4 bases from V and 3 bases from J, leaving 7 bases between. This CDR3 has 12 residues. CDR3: CASSLLHYEQYF. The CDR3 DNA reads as TGTGCCAGCTCACTCTTACACTACGAGCAGTACTTC.

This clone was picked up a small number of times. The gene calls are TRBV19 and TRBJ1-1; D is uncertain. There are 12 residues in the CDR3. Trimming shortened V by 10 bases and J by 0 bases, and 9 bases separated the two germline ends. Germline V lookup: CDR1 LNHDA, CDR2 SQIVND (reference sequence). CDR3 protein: CATGFMNTEAFF. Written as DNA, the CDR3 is TGTGCCACAGGCTTCATGAACACTGAAGCTTTCTTT. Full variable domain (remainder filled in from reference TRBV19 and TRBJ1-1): DGGITQSPKYLFRKEGQNVTLSCEQNLNHDAMYWYRQDPGQGLRLIYYSQIVNDFQKGDIAEGYSVSREKKESFPLTVTSAQKNPTAFYLCATGFMNTEAFFGQGTRLTVV.

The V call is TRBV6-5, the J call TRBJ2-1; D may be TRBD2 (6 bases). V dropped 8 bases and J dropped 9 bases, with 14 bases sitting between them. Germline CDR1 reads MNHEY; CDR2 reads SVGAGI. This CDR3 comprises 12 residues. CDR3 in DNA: TGTGCCAGCGGGACTTACTCGGGTGAGCAGTTCTTC. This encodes CASGTYSGEQFF.

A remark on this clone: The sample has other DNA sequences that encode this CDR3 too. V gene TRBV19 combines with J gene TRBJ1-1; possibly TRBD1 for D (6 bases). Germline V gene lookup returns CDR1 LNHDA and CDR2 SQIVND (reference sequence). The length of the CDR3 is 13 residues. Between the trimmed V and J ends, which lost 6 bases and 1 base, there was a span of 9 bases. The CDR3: CASREQGNTEAFF. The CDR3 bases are TGTGCCAGTAGAGAACAGGGGAACACTGAAGCTTTCTTT.

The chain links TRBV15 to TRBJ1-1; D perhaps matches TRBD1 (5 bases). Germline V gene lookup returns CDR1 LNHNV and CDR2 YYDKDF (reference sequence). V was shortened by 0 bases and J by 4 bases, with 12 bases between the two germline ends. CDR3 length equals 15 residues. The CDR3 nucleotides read TGTGCCACCAGCAGAGAGGGCAGGGCCTCCACTGAAGCTTTCTTT. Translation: CATSREGRASTEAFF.

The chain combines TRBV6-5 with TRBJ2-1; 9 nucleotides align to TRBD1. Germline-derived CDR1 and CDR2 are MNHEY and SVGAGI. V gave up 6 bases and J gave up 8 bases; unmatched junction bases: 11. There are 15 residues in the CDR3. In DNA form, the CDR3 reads TGTGCCAGCAGGAACGGGGGACAGGGTTACGATGAGCAGTTCTTC. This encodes CASRNGGQGYDEQFF.